Following are 11 T cell receptor beta chains from one sample sequenced in a study of T cells in Graves' hyperthyroidism and ophthalmopathy. RNA transcripts served as the template for amplifying TCR beta CDR3 regions. TCR CDR3 underwent first-round RT-PCR with the HTBI primer set. MiXCR, applied by TCRdb to the multiplex PCR reads, yields one record per CDR3 protein. The table records around 690,000 distinct CDR3 sequences, 15% to 20% of them present only once. The sequenced sample was blood. These receptors originate from a man aged 45-60 years with Graves' hyperthyroidism.

This clonotype was recorded many times. V is TRBV6-5 and J is TRBJ2-2, with D unresolved. V shed 0 bases and J shed 4 bases, with 9 bases lying between them. This CDR3 contains 15 residues. Germline-derived CDR1 and CDR2 are MNHEY and SVGAGI. CDR3 region: CASSYSWPVTGELFF. The DNA of the CDR3 is TGTGCCAGCAGTTACTCTTGGCCTGTCACCGGGGAGCTGTTTTTT.

The chain uses TRBV28 and TRBJ1-5; TRBD1 aligns across 8 bases. This CDR3 spans 15 amino acids. After removal of 5 bases from V and 11 bases from J, the junction contained 14 bases not matched to a gene. Germline V gives CDR1 MDHEN, CDR2 SYDVKM. The CDR3 protein is CASSPPTGEVAAQHF. Written as DNA, the CDR3 is TGTGCCAGCAGTCCCCCGACAGGGGAGGTAGCGGCCCAGCATTTT.

This clonotype was seen a handful of times. This chain links TRBV28 with TRBJ2-1; 7 bases are a match to TRBD2. The germline V gene encodes CDR1 MDHEN and CDR2 SYDVKM. The CDR3 runs to 16 residues. J lost 8 bases, V lost 4 bases, and 14 bases had no gene match. The CDR3 sequence: CASSSWASGLGDEQFF. Here the CDR3 DNA reads TGTGCCAGCAGTTCCTGGGCTAGCGGCCTCGGGGATGAGCAGTTCTTC. Full variable domain (outside the CDR3, taken from reference TRBV28 and TRBJ2-1): DVKVTQSSRYLVKRTGEKVFLECVQDMDHENMFWYRQDPGLGLRLIYFSYDVKMKEKGDIPEGYSVSREKKERFSLILESASTNQTSMYLCASSSWASGLGDEQFFGPGTRLTVL.

The table lists this clonotype with a few counts. The chain combines TRBV20-1 with TRBJ1-1; 8 bases map to TRBD1. Germline CDR1 and CDR2: DFQATT and SNEGSKA (reference sequence). The CDR3 length is 13 residues. The CDR3 DNA follows: TGCAGGGGAGCCGGGACAGGCACAACTGAAGCTTTCTTT. This codes for CRGAGTGTTEAFF.

This clonotype was recorded a few times. The rearrangement links TRBV29-1 to TRBJ1-1; D gene ambiguous. V gave up 1 base and J gave up 1 base, with 10 bases separating them. Germline assignment: CDR1 SQVTM and CDR2 ANQGSEA. This CDR3 spans 14 amino acids. CDR3 coding DNA: TGCAGCGTTGAAGTTAGGGCGGAGAACACTGAAGCTTTCTTT. Translating it yields CSVEVRAENTEAFF.

The chain is built from TRBV5-1 and TRBJ1-4; weak D call: TRBD1 (6 bases). This CDR3 has 15 amino acids. CDR1 is SGHRS and CDR2 is YFSETQ in the germline V gene. V lost 0 bases to trimming and J lost 8 bases, with 14 bases between them. This CDR3 is CASSLAGGLEEKLFF. CDR3 DNA: TGCGCCAGCAGCTTGGCCGGGGGGCTAGAGGAAAAACTGTTTTTT.

This clonotype was seen ten or more times. The V and J genes are TRBV28 and TRBJ2-1; the match to TRBD2 covers 9 bases. The CDR3 runs 15 residues. After removal of 7 bases from V and 0 bases from J, the junction contained 4 bases not matched to a gene. Germline V gene lookup returns CDR1 MDHEN and CDR2 SYDVKM. CDR3 in amino acids: CASIDSGSSYNEQFF. The CDR3 nucleotides read TGTGCCAGCATCGATAGCGGGAGCTCCTACAATGAGCAGTTCTTC.

This clonotype was detected ten times or more. V and J are TRBV20-1 and TRBJ2-7, with 9 bases aligning to TRBD1. V lost 5 bases and J lost 0; bases outside the gene matches: 5. Germline loops: CDR1 DFQATT, CDR2 SNEGSKA (reference sequence). This CDR3 region has 14 residues. The CDR3 sequence: CSAAADRGSYEQYF. The CDR3 coding sequence is TGCAGTGCTGCAGCGGACAGGGGCTCCTACGAGCAGTACTTC.

At least ten counts were recorded for this clonotype. CDR3 bases: TGTGCCAGCAGCGGTCGGGTGGTCTACAATGAGCAGTTCTTC. This translates into CASSGRVVYNEQFF. This chain links TRBV3-1 with TRBJ2-1; unclear D gene. V lost 5 bases, J lost 3 bases, and 11 bases lay in between. The germline CDR1 and CDR2 sequences are LGHDT and YNNKEL (reference sequence). The CDR3 is 14 amino acids.

This clonotype came up a few times. A single base separates this from a much larger clone, so it may be a read error. The chain is built from TRBV11-2 and TRBJ2-3; the D is unclear. Germline V gene lookup returns CDR1 SGHAT and CDR2 FQNNGV. This CDR3 has 13 amino acids. V gave up 0 bases and J gave up 10 bases, with 11 bases separating them. The CDR3 spells CASSLDHRPPQYF. CDR3 bases: TGTGCCAGCAGCTTAGATCATAGACCCCCGCAGTATTTT.

The chain employs TRBV9 and TRBJ1-1, with D hard to call. Trimming took 3 bases from V and 6 from J, leaving 12 bases between them. There are 13 residues in the CDR3. Germline values: CDR1 SGDLS, CDR2 YYNGEE. The CDR3 here is CASSAGDPAEAFF. The CDR3 bases are TGTGCCAGCAGCGCTGGGGATCCGGCTGAAGCTTTCTTT.